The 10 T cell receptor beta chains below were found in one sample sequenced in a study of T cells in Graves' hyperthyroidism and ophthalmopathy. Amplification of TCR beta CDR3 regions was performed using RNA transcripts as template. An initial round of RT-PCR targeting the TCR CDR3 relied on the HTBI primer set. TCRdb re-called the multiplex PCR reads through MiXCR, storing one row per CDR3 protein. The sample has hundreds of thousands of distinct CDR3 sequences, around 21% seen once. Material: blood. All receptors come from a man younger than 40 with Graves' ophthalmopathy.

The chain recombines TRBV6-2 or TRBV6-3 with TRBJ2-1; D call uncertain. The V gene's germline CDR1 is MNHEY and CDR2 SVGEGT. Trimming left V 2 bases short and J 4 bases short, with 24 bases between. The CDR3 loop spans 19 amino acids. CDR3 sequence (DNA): TGTGCCAGCAGTTACCGCCCCCAGCTGAGCAACAGTTTGTACAATGAGCAGTTCTTC. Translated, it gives CASSYRPQLSNSLYNEQFF.

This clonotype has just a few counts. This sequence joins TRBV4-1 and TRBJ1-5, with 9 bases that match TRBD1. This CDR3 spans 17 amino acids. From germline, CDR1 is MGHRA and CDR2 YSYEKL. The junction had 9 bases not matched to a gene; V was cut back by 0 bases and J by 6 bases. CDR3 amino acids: CASSQEWDRVSFQPQHF. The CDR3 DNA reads TGCGCCAGCAGCCAAGAATGGGACAGGGTCAGTTTTCAGCCCCAGCATTTT.

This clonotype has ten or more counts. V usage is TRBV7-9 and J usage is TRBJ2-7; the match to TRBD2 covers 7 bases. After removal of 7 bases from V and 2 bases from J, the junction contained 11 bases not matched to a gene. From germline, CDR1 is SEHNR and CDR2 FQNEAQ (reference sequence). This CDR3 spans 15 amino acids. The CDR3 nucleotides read TGTGCCAGCACTAAAGCAGAGACTAGCCCCTACGAGCAGTACTTC. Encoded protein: CASTKAETSPYEQYF. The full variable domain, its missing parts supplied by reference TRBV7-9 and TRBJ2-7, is DTGVSQNPRHKITKRGQNVTFRCDPISEHNRLYWYRQTLGQGPEFLTYFQNEAQLEKSRLLSDRFSAERPKGSFSTLEIQRTEQGDSAMYLCASTKAETSPYEQYFGPGTRLTVT.

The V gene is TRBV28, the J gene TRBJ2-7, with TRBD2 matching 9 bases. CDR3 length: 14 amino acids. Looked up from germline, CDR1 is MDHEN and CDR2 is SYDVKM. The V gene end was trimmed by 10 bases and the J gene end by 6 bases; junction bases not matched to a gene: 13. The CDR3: CAISPSGNLREQYF. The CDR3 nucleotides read TGTGCCATCTCCCCTAGCGGGAATCTACGCGAGCAGTACTTC.

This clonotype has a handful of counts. CDR3 loop: CASTATGTSGDTQYF. As DNA, the CDR3 is TGTGCCAGCACCGCGACCGGGACCTCTGGAGATACGCAGTATTTT. The chain links TRBV6-1 to TRBJ2-3; the D gene could be TRBD1 or TRBD2 (5 bases each). Germline CDR1 MNHNS, CDR2 SASEGT. V dropped 7 bases and J dropped 5 bases, with 19 bases sitting between them. This CDR3 is 15 amino acids long.

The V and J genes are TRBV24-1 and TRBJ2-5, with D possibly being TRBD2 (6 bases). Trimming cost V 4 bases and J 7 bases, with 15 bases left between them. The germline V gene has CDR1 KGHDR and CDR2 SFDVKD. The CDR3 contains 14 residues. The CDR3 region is CATSDLGLGGTQYF. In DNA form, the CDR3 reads TGTGCCACCAGTGACCTTGGGCTGGGGGGGACCCAGTACTTC.

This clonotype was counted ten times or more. CDR3 protein: CASSSLTPAAGNTIYF. The CDR3 DNA is TGTGCCAGCAGTTCTTTGACACCGGCGGCTGGAAACACCATATATTTT. The V call is TRBV28, the J call TRBJ1-3; D is unclear. Germline V gives CDR1 MDHEN, CDR2 SYDVKM. Deletions cut 4 bases from V and 2 bases from J, with 15 bases between. The CDR3 extends over 16 amino acids. Full variable domain (outside the CDR3, taken from reference TRBV28 and TRBJ1-3): DVKVTQSSRYLVKRTGEKVFLECVQDMDHENMFWYRQDPGLGLRLIYFSYDVKMKEKGDIPEGYSVSREKKERFSLILESASTNQTSMYLCASSSLTPAAGNTIYFGEGSWLTVV.

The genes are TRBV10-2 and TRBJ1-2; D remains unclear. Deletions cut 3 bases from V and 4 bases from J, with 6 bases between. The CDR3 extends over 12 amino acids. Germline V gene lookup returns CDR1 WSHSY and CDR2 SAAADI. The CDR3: CASSDTGYGYTF. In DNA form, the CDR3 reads TGCGCCAGCAGTGACACGGGCTATGGCTACACCTTC.

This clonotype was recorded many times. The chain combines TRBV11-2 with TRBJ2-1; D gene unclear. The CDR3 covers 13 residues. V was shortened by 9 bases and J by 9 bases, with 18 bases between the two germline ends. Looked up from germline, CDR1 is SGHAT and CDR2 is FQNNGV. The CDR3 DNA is TGTGCCAGTCGCCTCGCGCCTCCCGGTGAGCAGTTCTTC. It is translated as CASRLAPPGEQFF.

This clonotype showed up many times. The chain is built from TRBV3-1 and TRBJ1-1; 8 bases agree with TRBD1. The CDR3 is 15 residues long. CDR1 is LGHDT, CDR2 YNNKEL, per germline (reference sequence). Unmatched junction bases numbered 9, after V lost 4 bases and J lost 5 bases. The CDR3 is CASSPTGVKYTEAFF. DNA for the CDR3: TGTGCCAGCAGCCCGACAGGGGTCAAGTATACTGAAGCTTTCTTT. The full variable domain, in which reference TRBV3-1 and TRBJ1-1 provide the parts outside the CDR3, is DTAVSQTPKYLVTQMGNDKSIKCEQNLGHDTMYWYKQDSKKFLKIMFSYNNKELIINETVPNRFSPKSPDKAHLNLHINSLELGDSAVYFCASSPTGVKYTEAFFGQGTRLTVV.